A single sample is the source of the 29 T cell receptor beta chains below, sequenced in a study of beta chain features in type 1 diabetes. Findings and caveats of the study: Type 1 diabetes patients showed a moderate but significant shortening of TCRB CDR3s in all four CD4+ subsets.

What was sequenced were expressed TCRB transcripts, since all of the isolated RNA had been reverse transcribed. Repertoires were generated with immunoSEQ multiplex PCR, while TCRdb's copy carries only in-frame clones and drops some. The sample contains hundreds of thousands of clones, around an eighth of which appear only once. Their antigen targets remain unknown. The sample comprised naive CD4+ T cells from blood. The receptor set was obtained from a man aged 18 to 29 with type 1 diabetes.

CDR3 DNA sequence: TGTGCCAGCAGGGAGGGGACAGGGGGCGTAGTGAGAGATACGCAGTATTTT. It yields the protein CASREGTGGVVRDTQYF. This rearrangement joins TRBV2 to TRBJ2-3; TRBD1 matches at 12 bases. CDR1 SNHLY and CDR2 FYNNEI come from the germline V gene. With V trimmed by 6 bases and J by 5 bases, 12 bases remained unmatched. CDR3 length equals 17 residues.

This clone has only a few counts. Distinct nucleotide sequences in the sample also encode this CDR3. The chain combines TRBV28 with TRBJ2-3; no clear D. V lost 3 bases, J lost 1 base, and 5 bases lay in between. Germline V CDR1 and CDR2: MDHEN, SYDVKM. The CDR3 extends over 13 amino acids. For the CDR3, the DNA is TGTGCCAGCAGTTTCGGTGGCACAGATACGCAGTATTTT. Its protein is CASSFGGTDTQYF.

The chain recombines TRBV30 with TRBJ2-3; 8 positions match TRBD2. Trimming at V came to 5 bases and at J to 0 bases, leaving 10 bases not matched to a gene. This CDR3 has 16 residues. CDR1 and CDR2 (germline): GTSNPN, SVGIG (reference sequence). CDR3: CAWFPWIAGSTDTQYF. Written as DNA, the CDR3 is TGTGCCTGGTTCCCCTGGATAGCGGGGAGCACAGATACGCAGTATTTT.

CDR3 in DNA: TGTGCCAGCAGAGACCGCCTTGGTAACACTGAAGCTTTCTTT. This codes for CASRDRLGNTEAFF. The gene calls are TRBV28 and TRBJ1-1; D remains unclear. Germline CDR1 and CDR2: MDHEN and SYDVKM. The CDR3 is 14 amino acids. Trimming shortened V by 6 bases and J by 2 bases, and 13 bases separated the two germline ends.

This chain uses TRBV12-5 with TRBJ2-2; no firm D call. Germline CDR1 and CDR2: LGHNT and FRNRAP. This CDR3 has 19 amino acids. Trimming took off 3 bases at V and 2 bases at J, with 22 bases between the two ends. The CDR3 region has the DNA TGTGCTAGTGGTTTAGGCCCCAAACTTGGTGGGGATAACACCGGGGAGCTGTTTTTT. This gives the protein CASGLGPKLGGDNTGELFF.

The V call is TRBV5-1, the J call TRBJ2-1; D not certain. Per germline, CDR1 SGHRS and CDR2 YFSETQ. The germline V and J ends were trimmed by 1 base and 1 base, with 12 bases remaining between them. This CDR3 has 16 residues. The CDR3 bases are TGCGCCAGCAGCTTGTTGGGCGTGCGGTCCTACAATGAGCAGTTCTTC. As protein: CASSLLGVRSYNEQFF.

The rearrangement joins TRBV6-1 to TRBJ2-1; 9 bases are a match to TRBD2. In germline, CDR1 is MNHNS, CDR2 SASEGT. V lost 7 bases to trimming and J lost 8 bases; unmatched junction nucleotides: 12. The CDR3 runs 15 residues. DNA of the CDR3: TGTGCCAGCAACACGCGGCGGGGGGGCGTTGATGAGCAGTTCTTC. Translated: CASNTRRGGVDEQFF.

This clone was seen more than once but under ten times. The chain employs TRBV4-1 and TRBJ1-1; 12 bases are a match to TRBD1. The CDR3 totals 16 residues. Trimming at V came to 1 base and at J to 8 bases, leaving 8 bases not matched to a gene. CDR1 MGHRA and CDR2 YSYEKL come from the germline V gene. The CDR3 reads CASSQGLGQGASEAFF. For the CDR3, the DNA is TGCGCCAGCAGCCAAGGTCTGGGACAGGGGGCATCAGAAGCTTTCTTT.

The CDR3 coding sequence is TGTGCTAGCAACCCTGGGACGTCCCATGGCTACACCTTC. Translation gives CASNPGTSHGYTF. The chain has TRBV12-5 and TRBJ1-2, with D possibly TRBD1 on 5 matching bases. V was shortened by 9 bases and J by 6 bases, with 17 bases between the two germline ends. Germline CDR1 is LGHNT and CDR2 is FRNRAP. The CDR3 covers 13 residues.

This chain joins TRBV11-3 and TRBJ1-4; no definite D call. Germline loops: CDR1 SGHNT, CDR2 YENEEA. The V end lost 3 bases, the J end lost 5 bases, and 7 bases lay between the germline ends. The CDR3 extends over 13 amino acids. The CDR3 sequence: CASSFIRNEKLFF. Written as DNA, the CDR3 is TGTGCCAGCAGCTTCATTCGGAATGAAAAACTGTTTTTT.

This clone was observed a handful of times. This sequence joins TRBV2 and TRBJ1-5; D is undetermined. Germline V gene data show CDR1 as SNHLY and CDR2 as FYNNEI. V lost 5 bases and J 4 bases, leaving 6 bases between the germline ends. The CDR3 runs to 12 residues. The CDR3 loop is CASSSQNQPQHF. The CDR3 DNA reads as TGTGCCAGCAGTTCACAGAATCAGCCCCAGCATTTT.

This clone was seen only a few times. CDR3 nucleotides: TGTGCCTGGAGTACCGGGGCTGGAAACACCATATATTTT. Amino acid sequence: CAWSTGAGNTIYF. This chain uses TRBV30 with TRBJ1-3; D is unresolved. V was cut by 2 bases and J by 2 bases, with 7 bases left in between. The CDR3 covers 13 residues. Germline values: CDR1 GTSNPN, CDR2 SVGIG (reference sequence). The full variable domain, its missing parts supplied by reference TRBV30 and TRBJ1-3, is SQTIHQWPATLVQPVGSPLSLECTVEGTSNPNLYWYRQAAGRGLQLLFYSVGIGQISSEVPQNLSASRPQDRQFILSSKKLLLSDSGFYLCAWSTGAGNTIYFGEGSWLTVV.

This chain links TRBV25-1 with TRBJ2-1; 8 bases fit TRBD1. CDR3 length: 16 residues. Germline V CDR1 and CDR2: MGHDK, SYGVNS. The trim removed 3 bases at V and 4 bases at J, leaving 8 bases unmatched. The CDR3 DNA reads TGTGCCAGCAGTGACCTGACAGGGGTCGGTTACAATGAGCAGTTCTTC. It encodes CASSDLTGVGYNEQFF.

This clone was recorded a few times. This chain uses TRBV6-6 with TRBJ2-7, with D maybe TRBD1 (6 bases). Trimming pared 4 bases from V and 3 bases from J, leaving 13 bases between. The CDR3 loop spans 14 amino acids. The germline V gene has CDR1 MNHNY and CDR2 SVGAGI (reference sequence). The CDR3 DNA follows: TGTGCCAGCAGTTTGGGCAGGGGATACTACGAGCAGTACTTC. Amino acids: CASSLGRGYYEQYF.

The V and J genes are TRBV5-1 and TRBJ1-6, with D perhaps matching TRBD1 (6 bases). V gave up 4 bases and J gave up 7 bases, with 12 bases separating them. The germline gives CDR1 SGHRS, CDR2 YFSETQ. The CDR3 has 14 residues. CDR3 coding DNA: TGCGCCAGCAGCCCGGACAGCGTGAATTCACCCCTCCACTTT. This gives the protein CASSPDSVNSPLHF.

This chain connects TRBV6-5 to TRBJ1-4; D perhaps matches TRBD1 (5 bases). The CDR3 is made up of 14 amino acids. In germline, CDR1 is MNHEY, CDR2 SVGAGI. V lost 6 bases and J lost 4, with 12 bases in between. The CDR3 spells CASSRDSLNEKLFF. The CDR3 nucleotides read TGTGCCAGCAGCCGAGACAGTCTTAATGAAAAACTGTTTTTT.

This clone was observed a handful of times. The chain carries TRBV9 and TRBJ2-1; D might be TRBD1 or TRBD2, each matching 5 bases. Germline assignment: CDR1 SGDLS and CDR2 YYNGEE. Deletions cut 0 bases from V and 8 bases from J, with 15 bases between. The CDR3 extends over 15 amino acids. CDR3 coding DNA: TGTGCCAGCAGCGTAGCCCCCGCTGAGGGGCATGAGCAGTTCTTC. Amino acids: CASSVAPAEGHEQFF.

This chain connects TRBV6-5 to TRBJ1-2, with no clear D. V dropped 4 bases and J dropped 4 bases, with 10 bases sitting between them. This CDR3 comprises 13 residues. Germline V gives CDR1 MNHEY, CDR2 SVGAGI. This CDR3 reads CASSSEGIYGYTF. The DNA of the CDR3 is TGTGCCAGCAGTTCCGAAGGGATCTATGGCTACACCTTC.

The rearrangement uses TRBV28 and TRBJ1-2; no definite D call. CDR3 size: 11 residues. The V gene's germline CDR1 is MDHEN and CDR2 SYDVKM. The germline V and J ends were trimmed by 4 bases and 9 bases, with 9 bases remaining between them. Written as DNA, the CDR3 is TGTGCCAGCAGTTCCTTGGTGAGCTACACCTTC. Its translation is CASSSLVSYTF.

The CDR3 here is CASSPTASANYGYTF. In DNA form, the CDR3 reads TGCGCCAGCAGCCCTACCGCGTCAGCGAACTATGGCTACACCTTC. V usage is TRBV4-1 and J usage is TRBJ1-2, with D uncertain. The CDR3 sequence is 15 residues long. Germline V lookup: CDR1 MGHRA, CDR2 YSYEKL. V lost 4 bases and J lost 2, with 14 bases in between.

The gene calls are TRBV25-1 and TRBJ1-6, with D perhaps TRBD1 (6 bases). The CDR3 is made up of 13 amino acids. CDR1 is MGHDK, CDR2 SYGVNS, per germline. Trimming took 9 bases from V and 10 from J, leaving 16 bases between them. Here the CDR3 DNA reads TGTGCCAGTGCAGGGACAACTGGGTCACCCCTCCACTTT. Encoded protein: CASAGTTGSPLHF.

The genes are TRBV28 and TRBJ1-5; D gene ambiguous. The CDR3 is made up of 11 amino acids. The germline CDR1 and CDR2 sequences are MDHEN and SYDVKM. Trimming took 5 bases from V and 5 from J, leaving 4 bases between them. The CDR3 DNA follows: TGTGCCAGCAGTGCATATCAGCCCCAGCATTTT. Protein: CASSAYQPQHF.

This clone occurred once. The CDR3 here is CASSYSWADLTYEQYF. DNA of the CDR3: TGTGCCAGCAGTTACTCTTGGGCAGACTTGACCTACGAGCAGTACTTC. The rearrangement links TRBV6-5 to TRBJ2-7; D ambiguous. V dropped 0 bases and J dropped 2 bases, with 14 bases sitting between them. Germline loops: CDR1 MNHEY, CDR2 SVGAGI. This CDR3 comprises 16 residues.

The J gene is TRBJ2-5, the V gene TRBV2, with a tentative D call TRBD2 (5 bases). V lost 7 bases and J 5 bases, leaving 17 bases between the germline ends. From germline, CDR1 is SNHLY and CDR2 FYNNEI. The CDR3 loop spans 14 amino acids. The CDR3 loop reads CASTLYEGSETQYF. The CDR3 DNA is TGTGCCAGCACCCTCTACGAGGGCAGCGAGACCCAGTACTTC.

V gene TRBV7-9 combines with J gene TRBJ1-1; D unresolved. The CDR3 totals 12 residues. Germline CDR1 reads SEHNR; CDR2 reads FQNEAQ (reference sequence). V lost 2 bases, J lost 4 bases, and 5 bases lay in between. Here the CDR3 DNA reads TGTGCCAGCAGCTTATATGGCACTGAAGCTTTCTTT. Translating it yields CASSLYGTEAFF.

This clone has a handful of counts. This rearrangement joins TRBV5-1 to TRBJ2-2; no firm D call. The CDR3 consists of 15 residues. Germline V gene lookup returns CDR1 SGHRS and CDR2 YFSETQ. V shed 4 bases and J shed 5 bases, with 15 bases lying between them. CDR3 amino acids: CASSPDGPMTGELFF. CDR3 nucleotides: TGCGCCAGCAGCCCGGACGGGCCAATGACCGGGGAGCTGTTTTTT.

This clone was seen more than once but under ten times. This sequence joins TRBV11-2 and TRBJ2-7; TRBD1 matches 12 bases. With 6 bases clipped from V and 7 bases from J, the junction kept 7 bases outside the gene matches. Germline V gene lookup returns CDR1 SGHAT and CDR2 FQNNGV. The CDR3 runs 14 residues. The CDR3 DNA reads as TGTGCCAGCAGTCAGGGACAGGGGGCGAATGAGCAGTACTTC. It is translated as CASSQGQGANEQYF.

CDR3: CASLPGQGPNEQFF. DNA for the CDR3: TGTGCCAGCCTTCCGGGACAGGGTCCAAATGAGCAGTTCTTC. V gene TRBV10-3 combines with J gene TRBJ2-1; 9 nucleotides agree with TRBD1. V was pared by 10 bases and J by 7 bases, with 11 bases of the junction left unmatched. CDR3 length: 14 amino acids. Germline CDR1 and CDR2: ENHRY and SYGVKD.

V and J are TRBV4-1 and TRBJ1-3, with a possible D match to TRBD1 (6 bases). Germline V gene data show CDR1 as MGHRA and CDR2 as YSYEKL. The CDR3 contains 17 residues. The V gene lost 3 bases and the J gene lost 3 bases, with 18 bases spanning the gap. The CDR3 sequence is CASSHLWTRGFGNTIYF. The DNA of the CDR3 is TGCGCCAGCAGCCACCTTTGGACCAGGGGTTTTGGAAACACCATATATTTT.